This is a list of T cell receptor beta chains from one sample in a study of blood T cells in healthy people across ages. TCRdb called the 5' RACE reads again in MiXCR, with one record for every CDR3 protein. This table has around 900,000 distinct CDR3 sequences, 51% appearing once. Specimen: blood. All receptors derive from a woman in her sixties in good health. CDR3s include the opening cysteine and the closing phenylalanine or tryptophan. Fields, in order: CDR3 length, V gene, D gene, clone size, J gene, CDR3 DNA, CDR3 protein. D genes are given only for firm matches. The size entry is marked missing in some rows and otherwise reads once, few, many or a size class.

>13|TRBV30|NA|NA|TRBJ2-6
TGTGCCTGGAAAAAGTCTGGGGCCAACGTCCTGACTTTC
CAWKKSGANVLTF
>14|TRBV20-1|TRBD1|NA|TRBJ2-5
TGCAGTGCTAGAGAGGAAAACAGGGTACAGGGGCAGTACTTC
CSAREENRVQGQYF
>18|TRBV6-2/TRBV6-3|TRBD2|NA|TRBJ2-7
TGTGCCAGCAGTTCGTCCCTCCCTAGCGGGAGGGTACTCTACGAGCAGTACTTC
CASSSSLPSGRVLYEQYF
>15|TRBV29-1|TRBD1|NA|TRBJ1-5
TGCAGCGTTTTGACTGCAGGGGGCGCAGGGCAGCCCCAGCATTTT
CSVLTAGGAGQPQHF
>15|TRBV4-3|NA|NA|TRBJ2-2
TGCGCCAGCAGCCAAGAGGACGGTAACATCGGGGAGCTGTTTTTT
CASSQEDGNIGELFF
>13|TRBV7-2|NA|once|TRBJ2-1
TGTGCCAGCGGAGACACGCGAGACAATGAGCAGTTCTTC
CASGDTRDNEQFF
>11|TRBV7-2|NA|NA|TRBJ2-7
TGTGCCAGCAGCTCCCTAGACGTGCAGTACTTC
CASSSLDVQYF
>16|TRBV6-5|TRBD1|once|TRBJ1-6
TGTGCCAGCAGAACTCTGACAGGGGCCTATAATTCACCCCTCCACTTT
CASRTLTGAYNSPLHF
>11|TRBV30|NA|NA|TRBJ2-5
TGTGCTTGGAGCGGCTCGGAGACCCAGTACTTC
CAWSGSETQYF
>16|TRBV14|NA|NA|TRBJ2-1
TGTGCCAGCAGCCACCCAGCCTGGGGCAATAAGAATGAGCAGTTCTTC
CASSHPAWGNKNEQFF
>16|TRBV28|TRBD1|NA|TRBJ2-4
TGTGCCAGCAGTGTCGGACAGGGCTTAGCCAAAAACATTCAGTACTTC
CASSVGQGLAKNIQYF
>14|TRBV5-6|NA|NA|TRBJ2-7
TGTGCCAGCAGCTTGGTCGTGACATCTGACGAGCAGTACTTC
CASSLVVTSDEQYF
>14|TRBV27|NA|NA|TRBJ1-1
TGTGCCAGCAGTTCGCCCCCCTTGAACACTGAAGCTTTCTTT
CASSSPPLNTEAFF
>13|TRBV12-3/TRBV12-4|NA|few|TRBJ2-5
TGTGCCAGCAGTTTTCTCCCCCAAGAGACCCAGTACTTC
CASSFLPQETQYF
>14|TRBV29-1|NA|few|TRBJ1-1
TGCAGCGTCGTACAACAGGCGTCTGGTACTGAAGCTTTCTTT
CSVVQQASGTEAFF
>13|TRBV7-9|NA|NA|TRBJ2-3
TGTGCCAGCAGCCAACAGAGCACAGATACGCAGTATTTT
CASSQQSTDTQYF
>14|TRBV5-4|NA|NA|TRBJ2-7
TGTGCCAGCAGCTTTTTTCAGGGGGGAAGCGAGCAGTACTTC
CASSFFQGGSEQYF
>15|TRBV12-3/TRBV12-4|TRBD2|NA|TRBJ2-7
TGTGCCAGCAGTTTACGTAGCGGGAGCCGCAACGAGCAGTACTTC
CASSLRSGSRNEQYF
>16|TRBV4-1|TRBD2|few|TRBJ2-7
TGCGCCAGCAGCCAAGGGACGGGACTAGCGGTGGTGGAGCAGTACTTC
CASSQGTGLAVVEQYF
>13|TRBV28|NA|few|TRBJ2-7
TGTGCCAGCAAGACATTAGTCCCCTACGAGCAGTACTTC
CASKTLVPYEQYF
>15|TRBV12-3/TRBV12-4|NA|NA|TRBJ2-5
TGTGCCAGCGAAGTCGGGAGATCCCGTATGGAGACCCAGTACTTC
CASEVGRSRMETQYF
>14|TRBV28|TRBD2|NA|TRBJ2-7
TGTGCCAGCCTGACTAGCGGGTCCTCCTACGAGCAGTACTTC
CASLTSGSSYEQYF
>16|TRBV27|TRBD2|once|TRBJ2-4
TGTGCCAGCAGTTCCGTACTAGCGGGGGGGGCAATAGAGCAGTACTTC
CASSSVLAGGAIEQYF
>15|TRBV5-1|TRBD2|few|TRBJ2-5
TGCGCCAGCAGCTCGAAAGCGGGAACGGGCGAGACCCAGTACTTC
CASSSKAGTGETQYF
>11|TRBV20-1|NA|NA|TRBJ2-1
TGCAGTGCTTGGAGTTACAATGAGCAGTTCTTC
CSAWSYNEQFF
>12|TRBV28|NA|NA|TRBJ2-7
TGTGCCACGTCGACAAGACCCTACGAGCAGTACTTC
CATSTRPYEQYF
>13|TRBV29-1|NA|NA|TRBJ1-1
TGCAGCGTTGAACGGGCTCGGGGGGCTGAAGCTTTCTTT
CSVERARGAEAFF
>14|TRBV27|TRBD2|NA|TRBJ2-7
TGTGCCAGCGTGTCTAGCGGGGGCAACTACGAGCAGTACTTC
CASVSSGGNYEQYF
>18|TRBV20-1|TRBD2|NA|TRBJ2-1
TGCAGTGCTAGGGGGACTAGCGGGAGGGCAGGGGGCTACAATGAGCAGTTCTTC
CSARGTSGRAGGYNEQFF
>13|TRBV29-1|NA|NA|TRBJ1-2
TGCAGCGTCGGCGAAGGGGGAAACTATGGCTACACCTTC
CSVGEGGNYGYTF
>17|TRBV20-1|TRBD2|few|TRBJ2-1
TGCAGTGCTAGTTTCCGAAAGCGGGAGGGTTACTACAATGAGCAGTTCTTC
CSASFRKREGYYNEQFF
>12|TRBV30|NA|NA|TRBJ2-5
TGTGCCTGGAGTGGAGGAAAAGAGACCCAGTACTTC
CAWSGGKETQYF
>14|TRBV5-1|TRBD2|few|TRBJ2-3
TGCGCCAGCAGTCCCGGGACTAACACAGATACGCAGTATTTT
CASSPGTNTDTQYF
>15|TRBV6-1|NA|NA|TRBJ1-2
TGTGCCAGCAGTGAAAATCCGGGAGCAGGGGAAGGCTACACCTTC
CASSENPGAGEGYTF